The 8 T cell receptor beta chains below come from one sample, sequenced in a study of T cells expressing NK-cell markers. TCRdb reprocessed the 5' RACE reads and reports one entry per CDR3 protein, with no DNA. The sample yields 120,000 to 150,000 distinct CDR3 sequences, of which the top ten take up about 12%. The sequenced sample was blood T cells: a sorted CD56 or NKG2C T cell subset, CD4+ or CD8+ T cells, or bulk PBMC T cells (not recorded which). The receptors were gathered from a man aged 18 to 30 in good health.

The chain couples TRBV6-2 or TRBV6-3 to TRBJ2-4; with no DNA, the TCRdb D assignment of TRBD1 cannot be verified. The CDR3 is 15 amino acids. CDR1 MNHEY and CDR2 SVGEGT come from the germline V gene. CDR3 sequence reads: CASSYGSRGKNIQYF.

The J gene is TRBJ1-3, the V gene TRBV6-5. This CDR3 has 15 amino acids. Germline-derived CDR1 and CDR2 are MNHEY and SVGAGI. The CDR3 spells CASTIGERSGNTIYF.

This chain joins TRBV5-1 and TRBJ2-5. The CDR3 has 14 residues. Germline V gives CDR1 SGHRS, CDR2 YFSETQ. CDR3 protein: CASSSDYTQETQYF.

This chain connects TRBV10-3 to TRBJ2-3; TCRdb proposes TRBD2, but this gene call is untestable without DNA. CDR1 and CDR2 (germline): ENHRY, SYGVKD. The CDR3 spans 19 residues. This CDR3 reads CAINPSSGGELTSTDTQYF.

This chain connects TRBV29-1 to TRBJ2-1; the TRBD2 assignment by TCRdb is unverifiable without DNA. The CDR3 contains 16 residues. Germline-derived CDR1 and CDR2 are SQVTM and ANQGSEA. The CDR3 sequence: CSVAGRVYSSYNEQFF.

This chain links TRBV7-2 with TRBJ2-7; TCRdb names TRBD1, which stays unverified in the absence of DNA. CDR1 SGHTA and CDR2 FQGNSA come from the germline V gene. The CDR3 runs to 16 residues. CDR3 region: CASSPTPGSHSYEQYF.

This chain uses TRBV6-1 with TRBJ2-7; the D call from TCRdb, TRBD1, cannot be confirmed without DNA. CDR1 MNHNS and CDR2 SASEGT come from the germline V gene. The CDR3 runs to 13 residues. CDR3 residues: CASRIFDSYEQYF.

The chain employs TRBV5-4 and TRBJ2-3; as DNA is missing, the TRBD2 call by TCRdb cannot be tested. This CDR3 has 16 amino acids. Germline CDR1 reads SGHNT; CDR2 reads YYREEE (reference sequence). The CDR3 spells CASSYRTSQSTDTQYF.